This passage covers 28 T cell receptor beta chains from one sample sequenced in a study of Ad26.COV2.S vaccination and SARS-CoV-2 variants. Stated treatment: about 20 received Ad26.COV2.S at low or high dose, single or two shots; about 5 received placebo; per-sample allocation not given. The study sampled participants on day 63 after the first vaccine or placebo injection. TCRdb keeps only in-frame clones here, not all; method: immunoSEQ multiplex PCR. The data hold around 500,000 clones, with 89% observed a single time. The specimen was peripheral blood, collected in a trial of Ad26.COV2.S vaccine versus placebo. The receptors were gathered from a person between 18 and 59 years old who received the Ad26.COV2.S COVID-19 vaccine or a placebo.

This clone was found a few times. The identical CDR3 is also encoded by other nucleotide sequences in the sample. The chain links TRBV20-1 to TRBJ2-3; TRBD1 agrees at 7 bases. Germline assignment: CDR1 DFQATT and CDR2 SNEGSKA (reference sequence). V lost 3 bases, J lost 6 bases, and 0 bases stayed unmatched. The CDR3 is 11 residues long. The CDR3 DNA sequence: TGCAGTGCTAGCAGGGGGGATACGCAGTATTTT. This encodes CSASRGDTQYF.

This chain joins TRBV6-4 and TRBJ2-3, with D unclear. CDR1 and CDR2 (germline): MRHNA, SNTAGT. The CDR3 is 13 amino acids. The V end was cut by 3 bases, the J end by 6 bases, with 10 bases between. The CDR3: CASSDSGGDTQYF. The CDR3 DNA follows: TGTGCCAGCAGTGATTCCGGTGGGGATACGCAGTATTTT.

The rearrangement joins TRBV7-2 to TRBJ1-4; D is unclear. Trimming removed 3 bases from V and 3 bases from J, with 8 bases in between. The germline CDR1 and CDR2 sequences are SGHTA and FQGNSA. This CDR3 region has 14 residues. The CDR3: CASSFGRSNEKLFF. CDR3 DNA sequence: TGTGCCAGCAGCTTCGGACGGTCTAATGAAAAACTGTTTTTT.

The table lists this clone with a few counts. The chain combines TRBV7-8 with TRBJ1-5, with D possibly being TRBD1 (5 bases). CDR1 is SGHVS and CDR2 is FQNEAQ in the germline V gene. This CDR3 is 14 amino acids long. Trimming left V 3 bases short and J 6 bases short, with 12 bases between. CDR3 sequence: CASSLGGTGQPQHF. The DNA for the CDR3 is TGTGCCAGCAGCTTGGGAGGGACGGGTCAGCCCCAGCATTTT.

The CDR3 DNA follows: TGTGCCACCAGTGACCATGGGGCAACCGGCACAGATACGCAGTATTTT. It translates to CATSDHGATGTDTQYF. The V gene is TRBV24-1, the J gene TRBJ2-3; tentative D call: TRBD1 (5 bases). The V gene lost 4 bases and the J gene lost 1 base, with 14 bases spanning the gap. The germline CDR1 and CDR2 sequences are KGHDR and SFDVKD. This CDR3 comprises 16 residues.

The chain carries TRBV28 and TRBJ1-4, with TRBD1 as a possible D gene (5 bases). This CDR3 has 17 residues. V was pared by 2 bases and J by 0 bases, with 13 bases between. Germline loops: CDR1 MDHEN, CDR2 SYDVKM. CDR3 loop: CASSLRGWGATNEKLFF. The DNA of the CDR3 is TGTGCCAGCAGTTTACGGGGGTGGGGCGCAACTAATGAAAAACTGTTTTTT. Looking up the rest from reference TRBV28 and TRBJ1-4 gives the full variable domain: DVKVTQSSRYLVKRTGEKVFLECVQDMDHENMFWYRQDPGLGLRLIYFSYDVKMKEKGDIPEGYSVSREKKERFSLILESASTNQTSMYLCASSLRGWGATNEKLFFGSGTQLSVL.

The V call is TRBV3-1 (or the pseudogene TRBV3-2), the J call TRBJ2-5; TRBD1 matches 7 bases. V was clipped by 4 bases and J by 5 bases; unmatched bases: 13. Germline CDR1 and CDR2: LGHDT and YNNKEL (reference sequence). The CDR3 totals 16 residues. The CDR3 region is CASSPRGQLVGETQYF. The CDR3, as DNA: TGTGCCAGCAGCCCCCGGGGACAGCTAGTCGGGGAGACCCAGTACTTC.

The chain employs TRBV5-1 and TRBJ2-3; D perhaps matches TRBD1 (5 bases). The CDR3 contains 14 residues. The germline V and J ends were trimmed by 5 bases and 3 bases, with 13 bases remaining between them. Germline V gives CDR1 SGHRS, CDR2 YFSETQ. This CDR3 reads CASRRRVGTDTQYF. As DNA, the CDR3 is TGCGCCAGCAGACGCAGGGTTGGAACAGATACGCAGTATTTT.

The J gene is TRBJ1-2, the V gene TRBV28, with TRBD1 matching 8 bases. CDR1 MDHEN and CDR2 SYDVKM come from the germline V gene. The CDR3 is made up of 12 amino acids. The V and J ends lost 7 bases and 6 bases, in that order; junction bases with no gene match: 4. The CDR3 bases are TGTGCCAGCACCTGGACAGGGAATGGCTACACCTTC. It codes for CASTWTGNGYTF.

This clone was found once. The gene calls are TRBV21-1 and TRBJ2-6. TRBV21-1 is given as a pseudogene. This CDR3 is 17 amino acids long. In DNA, the CDR3 is TGTGCCAGCAGCTCACCTTTAAAATGCTCTGGGGCCAACGTCCTGACTTTC. This encodes CASSSPLKCSGANVLTF.

The chain is built from TRBV3-1 (or the pseudogene TRBV3-2) and TRBJ2-2; D is ambiguous. CDR1 is LGHDT and CDR2 is YNNKEL in the germline V gene (reference sequence). The CDR3 loop spans 15 amino acids. Trimming took off 0 bases at V and 4 bases at J, with 9 bases between the two ends. This CDR3 is CASSQDTSFTGELFF. CDR3 coding DNA: TGTGCCAGCAGCCAAGATACCAGTTTCACCGGGGAGCTGTTTTTT.

The chain recombines TRBV2 with TRBJ1-5; D is uncertain. The CDR3 consists of 13 residues. V lost 4 bases and J 3 bases, leaving 7 bases between the germline ends. Germline CDR1 and CDR2: SNHLY and FYNNEI. Here the CDR3 DNA reads TGTGCCAGCAGTGGCAGTCACAATCAGCCCCAGCATTTT. Its protein product is CASSGSHNQPQHF.

The chain couples TRBV7-9 to TRBJ2-7, with TRBD1 matching 12 bases. This CDR3 region has 15 residues. In germline, CDR1 is SEHNR, CDR2 FQNEAQ (reference sequence). The J segment lost 5 bases and the V segment lost 5 bases, leaving 7 bases of the junction unmatched. The CDR3 DNA sequence: TGTGCCAGCAGCCCCGGGGGGACAGGGGGCCACGAGCAGTACTTC. This gives the protein CASSPGGTGGHEQYF.

V and J are TRBV27 and TRBJ2-7; 9 positions match TRBD1. The CDR3 runs 16 residues. Trimming removed 6 bases from V and 6 bases from J; junction bases left unmatched: 15. The V gene's germline CDR1 is MNHEY and CDR2 SMNVEV (reference sequence). CDR3 DNA: TGTGCCAGCAGCGACCCCCCGGGACAGGGTACGAGCGAGCAGTACTTC. Translating it yields CASSDPPGQGTSEQYF.

This chain uses TRBV23-1 with TRBJ1-2; no clear D gene. TRBV23-1 is known as an ORF, though its function is uncertain. Trimming pared 11 bases from V and 1 base from J, leaving 17 bases between. The length of the CDR3 is 14 residues. The DNA of the CDR3 is TGCGCCGGAGGTCCGCGCACCTATAACTATGGCTACACCTTC. This gives the protein CAGGPRTYNYGYTF.

This chain joins TRBV6-5 and TRBJ2-7; possibly TRBD1 or TRBD2 for D (5 bases each). Germline CDR1 and CDR2: MNHEY and SVGAGI. V was pared by 6 bases and J by 2 bases, with 14 bases between. CDR3 length: 14 amino acids. In DNA, the CDR3 is TGTGCCAGCAGCCACCGGGACGGTCCCTACGAGCAGTACTTC. Its translation is CASSHRDGPYEQYF.

The chain couples TRBV18 to TRBJ2-3; D remains unclear. The CDR3 runs 13 residues. Trimming took off 6 bases at V and 6 bases at J, with 13 bases between the two ends. Germline V gene sequence: CDR1 KGHSH, CDR2 LQKENI. DNA of the CDR3: TGTGCCAGCTCCTCAACAGAGCCCGATACGCAGTATTTT. This encodes CASSSTEPDTQYF.

J is TRBJ2-3 and V is TRBV5-4, with 11 nucleotides matching TRBD1. Germline CDR1 reads SGHNT; CDR2 reads YYREEE (reference sequence). V lost 0 bases and J lost 6; bases outside the gene matches: 6. The CDR3 runs 16 residues. The DNA of the CDR3 is TGTGCCAGCAGCTTGGGGGGACAGGGGGGTCTGGATACGCAGTATTTT. Its translation is CASSLGGQGGLDTQYF. Together with reference TRBV5-4 and TRBJ2-3, the CDR3 gives the full variable domain: ETGVTQSPTHLIKTRGQQVTLRCSSQSGHNTVSWYQQALGQGPQFIFQYYREEENGRGNFPPRFSGLQFPNYSSELNVNALELDDSALYLCASSLGGQGGLDTQYFGPGTRLTVL.

The rearrangement joins TRBV14 to TRBJ1-4; D is uncertain. This CDR3 region has 13 residues. In germline, CDR1 is SGHDN, CDR2 FVKESK. Trimming took off 3 bases at V and 5 bases at J, with 7 bases between the two ends. The chain's CDR3 is CASSHGENEKLFF. As DNA, the CDR3 is TGTGCCAGCAGCCATGGGGAAAATGAAAAACTGTTTTTT.

The rearrangement links TRBV28 to TRBJ2-2, with unresolved D. The V end lost 10 bases, the J end lost 0 bases, and 15 bases lay between the germline ends. CDR3 length: 15 amino acids. The germline V gene has CDR1 MDHEN and CDR2 SYDVKM. The CDR3 here is CATSWEVSNTGELFF. In nucleotides, the CDR3 is TGTGCCACCTCCTGGGAAGTTTCGAACACCGGGGAGCTGTTTTTT.

The V gene is TRBV6-1, the J gene TRBJ1-1, with a tentative D call TRBD1 (5 bases). The CDR3 covers 16 residues. Germline CDR1 MNHNS, CDR2 SASEGT. Deletions cut 0 bases from V and 6 bases from J, with 17 bases between. This chain's CDR3 is CASSEAAGHGYPEAFF. As DNA, the CDR3 is TGTGCCAGCAGTGAAGCCGCTGGACACGGGTATCCTGAAGCTTTCTTT.

This chain connects TRBV7-2 to TRBJ2-7, with 7 bases that match TRBD1. Germline CDR1 and CDR2: SGHTA and FQGNSA. Trimming cost V 0 bases and J 3 bases; bases outside gene matches: 5. The CDR3 spans 15 residues. CDR3 DNA: TGTGCCAGCAGCTTAGCCGGTCCAGGGGGCTACGAGCAGTACTTC. This gives the protein CASSLAGPGGYEQYF.

This chain connects TRBV30 to TRBJ2-7; no clear D gene. Germline CDR1 is GTSNPN and CDR2 is SVGIG (reference sequence). V lost 2 bases to trimming and J lost 2 bases, with 4 bases between them. The CDR3 length is 11 residues. CDR3 in DNA: TGTGCCTGGAGTTTTACCTACGAGCAGTACTTC. Residues: CAWSFTYEQYF.

V is TRBV6-6 and J is TRBJ1-2; D ambiguous. This CDR3 contains 13 residues. Trimming took off 0 bases at V and 4 bases at J, with 6 bases between the two ends. Per the germline V gene, CDR1 is MNHNY and CDR2 is SVGAGI (reference sequence). CDR3: CASSYSSTYGYTF. In DNA, the CDR3 is TGTGCCAGCAGTTACTCTTCTACCTATGGCTACACCTTC.

This chain uses TRBV10-3 with TRBJ1-2; 7 bases align to TRBD1. Germline V gives CDR1 ENHRY, CDR2 SYGVKD. Trimming removed 2 bases from V and 0 bases from J; junction bases left unmatched: 15. The CDR3 has 19 amino acids. The CDR3 DNA is TGTGCCATCAGTGAGCGAAAGGACAGGACCCGGGCCCCTAACTATGGCTACACCTTC. It yields the protein CAISERKDRTRAPNYGYTF.

The V and J genes are TRBV6-1 and TRBJ1-5; the D gene is possibly TRBD1 (6 bases). The CDR3 extends over 17 amino acids. Trimming took off 4 bases at V and 0 bases at J, with 16 bases between the two ends. Per the germline V gene, CDR1 is MNHNS and CDR2 is SASEGT. The CDR3 loop is CASSGRDTIHSNQPQHF. DNA of the CDR3: TGTGCCAGCAGTGGACGGGACACTATACATAGCAATCAGCCCCAGCATTTT.

This clone was picked up one time. This chain connects TRBV7-9 to TRBJ2-3; 10 bases line up with TRBD2. The V segment lost 5 bases and the J segment 2 bases; nucleotides outside the gene matches: 10. Germline V gene data show CDR1 as SEHNR and CDR2 as FQNEAQ (reference sequence). This CDR3 has 17 residues. DNA of the CDR3: TGTGCCAGCAGCCCCTGGACTAGCGGAACAATCACAGATACGCAGTATTTT. Amino acid sequence: CASSPWTSGTITDTQYF.

V and J are TRBV27 and TRBJ2-1; no reliable D call. V was pared by 6 bases and J by 0 bases, with 12 bases between. The V gene's germline CDR1 is MNHEY and CDR2 SMNVEV (reference sequence). The CDR3 has 15 residues. CDR3 sequence: CASSRDQSSYNEQFF. DNA of the CDR3: TGTGCCAGCAGCCGAGACCAAAGCTCCTACAATGAGCAGTTCTTC.